Sequencing of this T cell receptor beta chain was carried out in a study of cytomegalovirus exposure and HLA in healthy donors. Study-wide findings and caveats: TCR beta chains numbering some 160 were designated cytomegalovirus-associated. In vitro assays verified that a few CMV-associated chains recognized CMV antigens specifically.

Repertoires were generated with immunoSEQ multiplex PCR, while TCRdb's copy carries only in-frame clones and drops some. Here the sample spans about 110,000 clones, about 88% being singletons. Germline assignment: CDR1 MGHDK and CDR2 SYGVNS. The CDR3 spans 16 residues. Deletions cut 0 bases from V and 7 bases from J, with 15 bases between. Regarding this clone: What it binds is unknown.

Material: PBMCs. The rearrangement uses TRBV25-1 and TRBJ2-2; tentative D call: TRBD1 (6 bases). The clonotype originates from a woman younger than 35 in good health and CMV-seropositive. CDR3 in DNA: TGTGCCAGCAGTGAATATGACCCAGGGGTGGGCGGGGAGCTGTTTTTT. This codes for CASSEYDPGVGGELFF. The variable domain in full, completed from reference TRBV25-1 and TRBJ2-2, reads EADIYQTPRYLVIGTGKKITLECSQTMGHDKMYWYQQDPGMELHLIHYSYGVNSTEKGDLSSESTVSRIRTEHFPLTLESARPSHTSQYLCASSEYDPGVGGELFFGEGSRLTVL.